A single sample gave rise to the 9 T cell receptor beta chains below, sequenced in a study of control samples from healthy donors and cancer patients. TCRdb keeps only in-frame clones here, not all; method: immunoSEQ multiplex PCR. The sample has about 120,000 clones, roughly 88% seen once; the top ten hold less than 3.5%. The material sequenced was blood. The receptors were gathered from a man aged 40-49 years in good health.

This chain uses TRBV5-6 with TRBJ2-7, with D uncertain. Germline V gene lookup returns CDR1 SGHDT and CDR2 YYEEEE. Trimming removed 5 bases from V and 6 bases from J, with 18 bases in between. CDR3 size: 14 residues. The CDR3 loop reads CASSRRALAFEQYF. DNA for the CDR3: TGTGCCAGCAGTCGTCGAGCATTGGCATTCGAGCAGTACTTC.

The chain uses TRBV7-2 and TRBJ1-3; no clear D. Germline CDR1 is SGHTA and CDR2 is FQGNSA. The CDR3 has 13 residues. The V and J ends lost 4 bases and 1 base respectively, with 5 bases between them. The CDR3 region is CASSSQSGNTIYF. In DNA form, the CDR3 reads TGTGCCAGCAGCTCCCAATCTGGAAACACCATATATTTT.

This sequence joins TRBV7-3 and TRBJ2-3; D not resolved. The V end lost 5 bases, the J end lost 2 bases, and 2 bases lay between the germline ends. The CDR3 length is 11 residues. Germline V CDR1 and CDR2: SGHTA, FQGTGA. The CDR3 reads CASSPTDTQYF. The CDR3 DNA follows: TGTGCCAGCAGCCCCACAGATACGCAGTATTTT.

This chain joins TRBV9 and TRBJ2-3; D gene uncertain. This CDR3 is 16 amino acids long. Germline CDR1 and CDR2: SGDLS and YYNGEE. The V gene lost 0 bases and the J gene lost 5 bases, with 16 bases spanning the gap. This CDR3 reads CASSVEETRWGDTQYF. The CDR3 DNA sequence: TGTGCCAGCAGCGTAGAAGAGACGCGGTGGGGAGATACGCAGTATTTT.

This clone has only one observation. This chain uses TRBV7-2 with TRBJ1-5; D unclear. The V and J ends lost 7 bases and 0 bases respectively, with 7 bases between them. CDR3 length: 13 amino acids. Germline V gene data show CDR1 as SGHTA and CDR2 as FQGNSA. The CDR3 reads CASTPFSNQPQHF. The CDR3 DNA reads TGTGCCAGCACACCGTTTAGCAATCAGCCCCAGCATTTT.

V is TRBV3-1 (or the pseudogene TRBV3-2) and J is TRBJ1-6; 10 nucleotides align to TRBD1. The CDR3 loop spans 15 amino acids. V gave up 4 bases and J gave up 6 bases; unmatched junction bases: 3. Germline values: CDR1 LGHDT, CDR2 YNNKEL (reference sequence). The CDR3 DNA reads TGTGCCAGCAGCCTAAGGACAGGGGGTAATTCACCCCTCCACTTT. Translated, it gives CASSLRTGGNSPLHF.

J is TRBJ2-7 and V is TRBV5-1; D is unclear. The CDR3 covers 14 residues. The V gene's germline CDR1 is SGHRS and CDR2 YFSETQ. V shed 0 bases and J shed 4 bases, with 11 bases lying between them. The CDR3 DNA follows: TGCGCCAGCAGCTTGGGGTCAGGAATATACGAGCAGTACTTC. It specifies CASSLGSGIYEQYF.

This rearrangement joins TRBV25-1 to TRBJ1-2; 11 bases align to TRBD1. The V gene end was trimmed by 4 bases and the J gene end by 8 bases; junction bases not matched to a gene: 3. This CDR3 has 13 amino acids. Germline-derived CDR1 and CDR2 are MGHDK and SYGVNS. For the CDR3, the DNA is TGTGCCAGCAGTGGGACAGGGGGCAAAGGCTACACCTTC. Translation gives CASSGTGGKGYTF.

This clone was seen just once. The gene calls are TRBV18 and TRBJ1-1, with D unclear. The germline V gene has CDR1 KGHSH and CDR2 LQKENI. V was cut by 6 bases and J by 0 bases, with 5 bases left in between. This CDR3 spans 12 amino acids. Here the CDR3 reads CASSKVNTEAFF. The DNA for the CDR3 is TGTGCCAGCTCCAAAGTGAACACTGAAGCTTTCTTT.